This T cell receptor (beta chain) was captured by sequencing in a study of a mutant IDH1 vaccine in newly diagnosed glioma. The wider study: Vaccination started 4-6 weeks after radiotherapy alone, or with temozolomide cycles.

About this clone itself: The antigen remains unidentified.

Profiling relied on immunoSEQ multiplex PCR, and the TCRdb table lists in-frame clones only, not all of them. The data contain tens of thousands of clones, about 81% of them singletons. After removal of 1 base from V and 0 bases from J, the junction contained 7 bases not matched to a gene. This CDR3 contains 17 residues. Germline values: CDR1 SGHRS, CDR2 YFSETQ. Described time point: week 11, during vaccination. The content of each vaccine dose was 300 ug of mutant IDH1 20-mer peptide, and topical imiquimod accompanied it. This TCR derives from a woman in her fifties or sixties with glioma. This material consisted of PBMCs, taken from a glioma patient whose treatment included an IDH1 peptide vaccine. V is TRBV5-1 and J is TRBJ2-3, with TRBD2 identical over 8 bases. This chain's CDR3 is CASSLSPRGESTDTQYF. CDR3 bases: TGCGCCAGCAGCTTGTCCCCGCGGGGGGAAAGCACAGATACGCAGTATTTT.